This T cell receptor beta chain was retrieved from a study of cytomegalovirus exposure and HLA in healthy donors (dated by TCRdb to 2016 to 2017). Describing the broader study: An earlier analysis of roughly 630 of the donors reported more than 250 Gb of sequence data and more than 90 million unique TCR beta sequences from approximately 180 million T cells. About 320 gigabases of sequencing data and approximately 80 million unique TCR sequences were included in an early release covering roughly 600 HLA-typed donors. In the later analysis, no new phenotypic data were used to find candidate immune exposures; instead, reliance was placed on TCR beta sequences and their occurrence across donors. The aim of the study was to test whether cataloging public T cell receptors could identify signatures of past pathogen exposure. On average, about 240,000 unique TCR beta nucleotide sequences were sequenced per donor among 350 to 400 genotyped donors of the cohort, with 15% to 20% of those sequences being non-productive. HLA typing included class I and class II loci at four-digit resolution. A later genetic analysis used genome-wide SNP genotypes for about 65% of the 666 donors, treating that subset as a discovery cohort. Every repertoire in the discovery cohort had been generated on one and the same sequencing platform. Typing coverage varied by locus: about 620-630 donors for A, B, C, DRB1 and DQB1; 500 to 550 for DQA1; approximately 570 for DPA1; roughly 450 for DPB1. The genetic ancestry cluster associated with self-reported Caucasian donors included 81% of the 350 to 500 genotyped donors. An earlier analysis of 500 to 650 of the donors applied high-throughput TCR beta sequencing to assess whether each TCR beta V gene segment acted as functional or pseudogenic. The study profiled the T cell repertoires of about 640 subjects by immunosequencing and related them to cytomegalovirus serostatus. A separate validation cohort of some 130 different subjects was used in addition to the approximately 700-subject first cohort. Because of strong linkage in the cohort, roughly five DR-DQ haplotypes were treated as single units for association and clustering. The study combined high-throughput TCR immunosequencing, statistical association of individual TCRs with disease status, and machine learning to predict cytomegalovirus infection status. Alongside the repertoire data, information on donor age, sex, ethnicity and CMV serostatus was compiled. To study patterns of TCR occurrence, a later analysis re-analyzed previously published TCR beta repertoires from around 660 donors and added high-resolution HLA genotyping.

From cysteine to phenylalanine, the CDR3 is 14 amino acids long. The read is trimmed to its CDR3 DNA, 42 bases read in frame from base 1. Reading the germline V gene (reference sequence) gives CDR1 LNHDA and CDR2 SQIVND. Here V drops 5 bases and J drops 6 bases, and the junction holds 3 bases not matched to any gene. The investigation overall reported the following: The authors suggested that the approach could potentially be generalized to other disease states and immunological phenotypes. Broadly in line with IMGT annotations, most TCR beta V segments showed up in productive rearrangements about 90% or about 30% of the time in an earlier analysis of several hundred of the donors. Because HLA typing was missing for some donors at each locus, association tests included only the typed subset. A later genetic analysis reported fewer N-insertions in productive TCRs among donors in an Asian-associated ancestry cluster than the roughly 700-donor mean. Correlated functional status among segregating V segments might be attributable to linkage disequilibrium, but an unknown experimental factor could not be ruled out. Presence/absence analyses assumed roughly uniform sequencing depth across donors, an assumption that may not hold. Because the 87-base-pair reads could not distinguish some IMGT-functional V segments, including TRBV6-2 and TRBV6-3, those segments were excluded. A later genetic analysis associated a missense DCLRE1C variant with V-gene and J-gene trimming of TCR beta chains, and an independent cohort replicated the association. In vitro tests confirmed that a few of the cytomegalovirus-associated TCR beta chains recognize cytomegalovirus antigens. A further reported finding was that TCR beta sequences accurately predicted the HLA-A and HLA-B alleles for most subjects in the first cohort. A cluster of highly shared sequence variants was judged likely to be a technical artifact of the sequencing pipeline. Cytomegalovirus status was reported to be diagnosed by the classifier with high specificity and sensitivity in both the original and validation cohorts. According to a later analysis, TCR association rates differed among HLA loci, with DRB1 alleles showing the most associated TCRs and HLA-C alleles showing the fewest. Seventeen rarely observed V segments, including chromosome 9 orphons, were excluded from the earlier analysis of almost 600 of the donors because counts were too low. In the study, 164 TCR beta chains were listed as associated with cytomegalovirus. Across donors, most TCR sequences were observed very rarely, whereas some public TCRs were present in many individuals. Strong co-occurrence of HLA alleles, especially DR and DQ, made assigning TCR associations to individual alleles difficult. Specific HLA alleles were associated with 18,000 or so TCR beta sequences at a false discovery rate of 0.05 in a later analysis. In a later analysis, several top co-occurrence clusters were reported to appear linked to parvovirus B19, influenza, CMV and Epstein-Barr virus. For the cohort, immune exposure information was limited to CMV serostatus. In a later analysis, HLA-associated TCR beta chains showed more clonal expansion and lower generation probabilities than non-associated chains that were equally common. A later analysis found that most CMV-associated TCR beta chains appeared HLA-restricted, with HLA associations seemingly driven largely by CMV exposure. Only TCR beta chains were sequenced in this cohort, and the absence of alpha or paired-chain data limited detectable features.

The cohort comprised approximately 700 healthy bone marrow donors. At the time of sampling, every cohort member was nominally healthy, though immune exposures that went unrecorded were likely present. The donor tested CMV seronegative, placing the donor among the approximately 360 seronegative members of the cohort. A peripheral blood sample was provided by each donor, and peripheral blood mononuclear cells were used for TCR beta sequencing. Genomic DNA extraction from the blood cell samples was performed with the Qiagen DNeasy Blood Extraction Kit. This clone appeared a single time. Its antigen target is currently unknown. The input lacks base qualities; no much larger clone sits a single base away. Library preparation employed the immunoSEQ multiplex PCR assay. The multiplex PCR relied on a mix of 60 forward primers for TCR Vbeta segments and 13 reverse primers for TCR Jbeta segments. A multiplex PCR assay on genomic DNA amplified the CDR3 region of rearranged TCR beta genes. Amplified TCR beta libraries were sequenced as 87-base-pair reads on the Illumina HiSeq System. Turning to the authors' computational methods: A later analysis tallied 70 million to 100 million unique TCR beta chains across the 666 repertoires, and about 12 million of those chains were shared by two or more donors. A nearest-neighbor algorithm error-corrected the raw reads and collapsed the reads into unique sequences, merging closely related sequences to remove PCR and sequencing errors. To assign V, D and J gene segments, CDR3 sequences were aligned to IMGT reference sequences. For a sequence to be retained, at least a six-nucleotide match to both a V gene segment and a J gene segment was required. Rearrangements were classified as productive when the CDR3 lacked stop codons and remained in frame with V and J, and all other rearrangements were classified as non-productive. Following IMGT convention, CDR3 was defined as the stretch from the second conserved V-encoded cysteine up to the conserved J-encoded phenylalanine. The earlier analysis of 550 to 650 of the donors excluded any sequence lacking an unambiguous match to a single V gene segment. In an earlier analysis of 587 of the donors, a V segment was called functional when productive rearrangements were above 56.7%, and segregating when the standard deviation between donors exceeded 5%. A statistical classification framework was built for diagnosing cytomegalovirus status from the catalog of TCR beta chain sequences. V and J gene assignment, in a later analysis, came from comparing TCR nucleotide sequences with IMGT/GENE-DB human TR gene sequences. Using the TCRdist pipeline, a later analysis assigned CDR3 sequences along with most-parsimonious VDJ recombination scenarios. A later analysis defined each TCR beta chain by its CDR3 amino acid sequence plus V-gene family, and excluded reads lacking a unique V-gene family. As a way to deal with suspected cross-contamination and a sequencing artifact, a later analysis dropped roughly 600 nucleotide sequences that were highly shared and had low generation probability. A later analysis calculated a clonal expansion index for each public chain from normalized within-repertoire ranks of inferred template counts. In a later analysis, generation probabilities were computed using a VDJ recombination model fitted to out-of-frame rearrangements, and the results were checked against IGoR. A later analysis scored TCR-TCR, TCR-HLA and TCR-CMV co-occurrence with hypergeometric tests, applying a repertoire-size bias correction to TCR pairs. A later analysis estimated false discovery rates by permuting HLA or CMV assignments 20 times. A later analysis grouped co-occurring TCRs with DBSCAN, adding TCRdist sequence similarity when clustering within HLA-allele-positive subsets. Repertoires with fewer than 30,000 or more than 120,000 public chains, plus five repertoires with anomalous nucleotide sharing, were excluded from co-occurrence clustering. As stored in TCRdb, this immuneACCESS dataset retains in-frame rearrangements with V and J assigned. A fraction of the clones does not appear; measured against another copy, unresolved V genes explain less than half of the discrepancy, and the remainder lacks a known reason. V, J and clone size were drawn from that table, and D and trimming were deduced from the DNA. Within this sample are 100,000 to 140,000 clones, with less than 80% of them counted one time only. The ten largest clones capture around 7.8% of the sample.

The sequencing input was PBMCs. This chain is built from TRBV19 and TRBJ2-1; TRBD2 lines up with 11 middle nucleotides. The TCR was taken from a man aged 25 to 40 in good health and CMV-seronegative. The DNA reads TGTGCCAGTAGTCCGGGGACTAGCGGCAATGAGCAGTTCTTC. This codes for CASSPGTSGNEQFF.